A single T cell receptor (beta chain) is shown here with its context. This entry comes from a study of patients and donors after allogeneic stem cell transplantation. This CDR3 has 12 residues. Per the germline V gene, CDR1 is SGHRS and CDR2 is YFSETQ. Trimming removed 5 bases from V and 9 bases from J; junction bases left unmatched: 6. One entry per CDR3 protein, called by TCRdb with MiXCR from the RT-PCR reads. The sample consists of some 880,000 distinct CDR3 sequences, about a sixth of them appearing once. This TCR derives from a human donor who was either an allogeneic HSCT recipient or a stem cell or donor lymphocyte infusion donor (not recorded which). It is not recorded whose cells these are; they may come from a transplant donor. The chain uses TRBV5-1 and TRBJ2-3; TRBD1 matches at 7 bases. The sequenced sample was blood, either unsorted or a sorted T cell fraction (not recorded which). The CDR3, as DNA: TGCGCCAGCAGTAAAACAGGGGACACGCAGTATTTT. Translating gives CASSKTGDTQYF.